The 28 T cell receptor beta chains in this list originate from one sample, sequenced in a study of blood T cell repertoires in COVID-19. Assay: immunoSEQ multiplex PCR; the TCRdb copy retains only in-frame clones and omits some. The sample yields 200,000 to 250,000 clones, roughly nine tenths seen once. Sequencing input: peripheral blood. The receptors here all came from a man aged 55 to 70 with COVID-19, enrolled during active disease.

The CDR3 bases are TGTGCCAGCAGCGGCGACAGGGTACCCTACGAGCAGTACTTC. It yields the protein CASSGDRVPYEQYF. This sequence joins TRBV3-1 (or the pseudogene TRBV3-2) and TRBJ2-7, with 7 bases matching TRBD1. The CDR3 loop spans 14 amino acids. From germline, CDR1 is LGHDT and CDR2 YNNKEL (reference sequence). V was clipped by 5 bases and J by 2 bases; unmatched bases: 6.

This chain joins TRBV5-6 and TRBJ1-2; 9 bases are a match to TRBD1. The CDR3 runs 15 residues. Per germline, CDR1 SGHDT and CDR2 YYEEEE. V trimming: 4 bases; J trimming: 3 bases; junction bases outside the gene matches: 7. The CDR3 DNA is TGTGCCAGCAGCACACCACAGGGGGCGGACTATGGCTACACCTTC. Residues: CASSTPQGADYGYTF.

Written as DNA, the CDR3 is TGCGCCAGCAGTGAGACGAAGATAGCGGGGAATGAGCAGTTCTTC. It yields the protein CASSETKIAGNEQFF. The chain couples TRBV10-1 to TRBJ2-1, with TRBD2 identical over 8 bases. This CDR3 has 15 residues. V lost 2 bases and J lost 7; bases outside the gene matches: 7. Looked up from germline, CDR1 is WNHNN and CDR2 is SYGVQD (reference sequence).

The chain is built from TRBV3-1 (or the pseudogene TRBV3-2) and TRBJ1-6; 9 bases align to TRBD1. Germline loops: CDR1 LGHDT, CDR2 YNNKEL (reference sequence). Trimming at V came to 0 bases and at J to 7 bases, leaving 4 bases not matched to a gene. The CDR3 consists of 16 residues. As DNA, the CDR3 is TGTGCCAGCAGCCAAGATGGACAGGGGATGAATTCACCCCTCCACTTT. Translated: CASSQDGQGMNSPLHF.

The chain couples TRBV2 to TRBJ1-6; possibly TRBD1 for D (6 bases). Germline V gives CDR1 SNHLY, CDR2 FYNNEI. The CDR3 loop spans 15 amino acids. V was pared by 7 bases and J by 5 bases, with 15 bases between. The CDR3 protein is CASTREGVDNSPLHF. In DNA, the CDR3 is TGTGCCAGCACCCGGGAGGGGGTCGATAATTCACCCCTCCACTTT.

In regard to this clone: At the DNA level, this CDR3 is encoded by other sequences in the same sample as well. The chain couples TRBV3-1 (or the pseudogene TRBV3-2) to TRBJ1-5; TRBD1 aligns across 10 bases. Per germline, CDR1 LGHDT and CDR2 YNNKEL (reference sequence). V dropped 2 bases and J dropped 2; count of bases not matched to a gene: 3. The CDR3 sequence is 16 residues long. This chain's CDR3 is CASSQTGTGGNQPQHF. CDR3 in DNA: TGTGCCAGCAGCCAAACCGGGACAGGGGGCAATCAGCCCCAGCATTTT.

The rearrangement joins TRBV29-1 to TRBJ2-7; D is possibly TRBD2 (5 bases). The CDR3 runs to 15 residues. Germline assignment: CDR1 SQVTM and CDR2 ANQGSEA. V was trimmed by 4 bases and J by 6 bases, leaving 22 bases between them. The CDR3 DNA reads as TGCAGCGTTGCAGAAAACGGAGGACGGGTGAGCGAGCAGTACTTC. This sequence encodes CSVAENGGRVSEQYF.

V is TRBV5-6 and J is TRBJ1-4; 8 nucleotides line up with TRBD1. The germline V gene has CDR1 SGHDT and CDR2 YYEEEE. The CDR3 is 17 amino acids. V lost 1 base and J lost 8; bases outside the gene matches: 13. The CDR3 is CASSLPPTGGGEEKLFF. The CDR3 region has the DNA TGTGCCAGCAGCTTGCCCCCTACAGGGGGAGGAGAAGAAAAACTGTTTTTT.

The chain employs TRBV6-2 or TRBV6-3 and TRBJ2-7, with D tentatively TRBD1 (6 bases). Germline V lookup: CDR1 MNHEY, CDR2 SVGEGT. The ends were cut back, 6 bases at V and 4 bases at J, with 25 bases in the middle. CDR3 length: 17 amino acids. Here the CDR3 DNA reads TGTGCCAGCAGCTCCAAGGAATTTACCGGGACACCTTACGAGCAGTACTTC. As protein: CASSSKEFTGTPYEQYF.

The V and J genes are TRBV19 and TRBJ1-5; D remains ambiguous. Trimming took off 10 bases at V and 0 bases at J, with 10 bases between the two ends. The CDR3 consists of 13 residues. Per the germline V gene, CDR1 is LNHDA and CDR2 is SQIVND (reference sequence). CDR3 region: CATCRGSNQPQHF. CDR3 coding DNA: TGTGCCACCTGTCGGGGTAGCAATCAGCCCCAGCATTTT.

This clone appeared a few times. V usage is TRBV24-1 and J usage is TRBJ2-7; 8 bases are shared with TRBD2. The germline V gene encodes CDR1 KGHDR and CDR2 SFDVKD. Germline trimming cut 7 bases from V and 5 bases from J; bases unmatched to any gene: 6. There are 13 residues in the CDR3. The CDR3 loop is CATRAGGEDEQYF. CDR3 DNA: TGTGCCACCAGAGCCGGGGGGGAGGACGAGCAGTACTTC.

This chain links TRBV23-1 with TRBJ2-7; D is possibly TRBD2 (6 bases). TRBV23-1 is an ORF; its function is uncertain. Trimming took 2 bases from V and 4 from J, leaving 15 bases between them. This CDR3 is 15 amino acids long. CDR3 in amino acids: CASSQTARRGYEQYF. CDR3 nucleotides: TGCGCCAGCAGTCAAACGGCGCGTCGGGGGTACGAGCAGTACTTC.

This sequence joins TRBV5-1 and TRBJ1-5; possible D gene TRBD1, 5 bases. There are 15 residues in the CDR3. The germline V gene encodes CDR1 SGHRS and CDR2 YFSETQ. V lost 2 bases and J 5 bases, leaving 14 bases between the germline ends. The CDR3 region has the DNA TGCGCCAGCAGCTTAGGGCAGGGTGGGCATCAGCCCCAGCATTTT. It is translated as CASSLGQGGHQPQHF.

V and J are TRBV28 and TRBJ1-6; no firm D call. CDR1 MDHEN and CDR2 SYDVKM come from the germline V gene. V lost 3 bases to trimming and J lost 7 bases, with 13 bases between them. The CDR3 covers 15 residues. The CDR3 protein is CASSFGRRSNSPLHF. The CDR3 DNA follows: TGTGCCAGCAGTTTCGGTCGGCGGTCGAATTCACCCCTCCACTTT.

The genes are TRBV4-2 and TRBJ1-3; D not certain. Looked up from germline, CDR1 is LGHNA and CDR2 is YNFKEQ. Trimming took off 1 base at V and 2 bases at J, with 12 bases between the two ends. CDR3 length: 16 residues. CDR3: CASSQGRGVTGNTIYF. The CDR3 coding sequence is TGTGCCAGCAGCCAAGGACGGGGAGTGACTGGAAACACCATATATTTT.

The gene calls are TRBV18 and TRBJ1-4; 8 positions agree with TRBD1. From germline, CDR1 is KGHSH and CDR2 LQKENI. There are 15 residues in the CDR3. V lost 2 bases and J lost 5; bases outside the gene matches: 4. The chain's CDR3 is CASSPSRGPNEKLFF. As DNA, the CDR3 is TGTGCCAGCTCACCAAGCAGGGGGCCCAATGAAAAACTGTTTTTT.

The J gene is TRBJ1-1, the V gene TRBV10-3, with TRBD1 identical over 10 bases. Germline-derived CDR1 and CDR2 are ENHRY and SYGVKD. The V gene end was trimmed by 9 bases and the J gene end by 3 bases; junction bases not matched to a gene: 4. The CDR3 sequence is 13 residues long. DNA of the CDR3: TGTGCCATAGGGACAGGGGAGGACACTGAAGCTTTCTTT. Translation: CAIGTGEDTEAFF.

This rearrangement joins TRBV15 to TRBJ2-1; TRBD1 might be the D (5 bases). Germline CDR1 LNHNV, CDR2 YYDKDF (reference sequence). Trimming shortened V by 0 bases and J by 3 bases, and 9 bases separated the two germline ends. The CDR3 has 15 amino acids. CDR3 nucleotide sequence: TGTGCCACCAGCAGAGAGGAAACAGGCTACAATGAGCAGTTCTTC. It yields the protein CATSREETGYNEQFF.

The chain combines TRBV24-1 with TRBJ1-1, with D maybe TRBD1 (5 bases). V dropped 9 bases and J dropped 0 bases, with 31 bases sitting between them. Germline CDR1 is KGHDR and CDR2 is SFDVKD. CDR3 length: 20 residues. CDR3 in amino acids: CATLSKLARQRRAMNTEAFF. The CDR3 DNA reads TGTGCCACCCTCAGTAAGTTAGCCCGACAGAGGAGAGCTATGAACACTGAAGCTTTCTTT.

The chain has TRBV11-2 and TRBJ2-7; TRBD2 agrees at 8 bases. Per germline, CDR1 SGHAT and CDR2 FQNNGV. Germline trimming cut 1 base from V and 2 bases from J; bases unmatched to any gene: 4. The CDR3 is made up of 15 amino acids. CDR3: CASSLAIAGTYEQYF. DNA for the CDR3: TGTGCCAGCAGCTTAGCTATAGCGGGGACCTACGAGCAGTACTTC.

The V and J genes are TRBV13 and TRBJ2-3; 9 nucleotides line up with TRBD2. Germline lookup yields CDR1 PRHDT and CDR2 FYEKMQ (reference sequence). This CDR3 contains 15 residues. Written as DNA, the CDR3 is TGTGCTACCCTCACTAGCGGGCTGTCGACAGATACGCAGTATTTT. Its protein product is CATLTSGLSTDTQYF.

The CDR3 region has the DNA TGTGCCAGCTCACGGACGGGACAGACTAATGAAAAACTGTTTTTT. Amino acids: CASSRTGQTNEKLFF. This rearrangement joins TRBV18 to TRBJ1-4, with 7 bases that match TRBD1. The CDR3 runs to 15 residues. Germline V gene data show CDR1 as KGHSH and CDR2 as LQKENI. V was clipped by 4 bases and J by 2 bases; unmatched bases: 4.

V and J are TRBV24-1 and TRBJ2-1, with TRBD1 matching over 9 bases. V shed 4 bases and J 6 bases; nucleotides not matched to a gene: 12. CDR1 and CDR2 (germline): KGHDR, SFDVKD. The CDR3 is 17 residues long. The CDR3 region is CATSEHGPGQGPNEQFF. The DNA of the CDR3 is TGTGCCACCAGTGAACACGGCCCGGGACAGGGACCCAATGAGCAGTTCTTC.

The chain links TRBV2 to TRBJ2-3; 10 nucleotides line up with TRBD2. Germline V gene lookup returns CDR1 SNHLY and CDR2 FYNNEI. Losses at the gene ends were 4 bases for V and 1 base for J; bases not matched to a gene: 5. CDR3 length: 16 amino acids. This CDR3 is CASSVTSGSRTDTQYF. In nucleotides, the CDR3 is TGTGCCAGCAGTGTGACTAGCGGGTCACGCACAGATACGCAGTATTTT.

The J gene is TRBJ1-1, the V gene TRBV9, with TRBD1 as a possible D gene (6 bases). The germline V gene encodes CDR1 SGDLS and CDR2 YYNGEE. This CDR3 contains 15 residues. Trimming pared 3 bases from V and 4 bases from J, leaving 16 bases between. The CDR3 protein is CASSGGGRGGTEAFF. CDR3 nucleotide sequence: TGTGCCAGCAGCGGAGGGGGGAGGGGAGGCACTGAAGCTTTCTTT.

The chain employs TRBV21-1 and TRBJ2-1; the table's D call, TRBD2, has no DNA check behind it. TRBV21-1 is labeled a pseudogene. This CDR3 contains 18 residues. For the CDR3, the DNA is TGTGCCAGCAGCAAAGGGGTAGCGGGAATCGGATCCTACAATGAGCAGTTCTTC. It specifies CASSKGVAGIGSYNEQFF.

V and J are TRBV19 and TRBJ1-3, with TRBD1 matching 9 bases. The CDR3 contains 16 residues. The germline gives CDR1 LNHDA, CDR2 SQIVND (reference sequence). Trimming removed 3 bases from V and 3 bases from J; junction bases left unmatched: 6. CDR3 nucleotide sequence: TGTGCCAGTAGTATTTCATCGACAGGGGGTGGAAACACCATATATTTT. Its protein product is CASSISSTGGGNTIYF.

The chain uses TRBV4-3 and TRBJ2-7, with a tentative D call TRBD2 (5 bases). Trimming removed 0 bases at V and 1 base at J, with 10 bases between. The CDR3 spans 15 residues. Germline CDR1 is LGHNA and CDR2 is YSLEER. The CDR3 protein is CASSQDLGGSYEQYF. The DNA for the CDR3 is TGCGCCAGCAGCCAAGATCTTGGCGGGTCCTACGAGCAGTACTTC.